This TCR beta chain was sequenced for a study of shared clonotypes between healthy human individuals. Assay: immunoSEQ multiplex PCR; the TCRdb copy retains only in-frame clones and omits some. Here the sample spans about 580,000 clones, 98% being singletons. The CDR3 loop spans 17 amino acids. Germline-derived CDR1 and CDR2 are MDHEN and SYDVKM. V lost 6 bases to trimming and J lost 4 bases, with 22 bases between them. Naive-designated CD8 cells lacked CD45RO, were positively enriched for CCR7, and omitted terminally differentiated effector memory CD45RA+ cells. The specimen was naive CD8+ T cells sorted from blood. The chain carries TRBV28 and TRBJ1-3; D possibly corresponds to TRBD1 (5 bases). The TCR comes from a man aged 25-45 years in good health. The CDR3 loop is CASSRARGEWGGNTIYF. The CDR3, as DNA: TGTGCCAGCAGCCGGGCCCGGGGCGAGTGGGGCGGAAACACCATATATTTT.